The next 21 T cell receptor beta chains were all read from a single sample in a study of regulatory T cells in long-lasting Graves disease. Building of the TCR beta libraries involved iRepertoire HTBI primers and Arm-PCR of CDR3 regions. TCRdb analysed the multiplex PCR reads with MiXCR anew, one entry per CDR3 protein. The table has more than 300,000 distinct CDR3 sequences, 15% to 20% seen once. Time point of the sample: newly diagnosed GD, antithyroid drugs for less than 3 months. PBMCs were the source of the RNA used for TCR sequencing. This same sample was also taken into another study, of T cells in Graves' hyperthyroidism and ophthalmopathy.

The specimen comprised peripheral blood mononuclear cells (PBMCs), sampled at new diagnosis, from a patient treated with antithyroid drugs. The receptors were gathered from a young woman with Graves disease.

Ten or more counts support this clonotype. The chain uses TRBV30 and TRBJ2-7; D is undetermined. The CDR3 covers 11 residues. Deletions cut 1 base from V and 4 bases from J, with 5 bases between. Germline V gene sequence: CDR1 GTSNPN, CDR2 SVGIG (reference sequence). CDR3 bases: TGTGCCTGGAGTGCGAGATACGAGCAGTACTTC. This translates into CAWSARYEQYF.

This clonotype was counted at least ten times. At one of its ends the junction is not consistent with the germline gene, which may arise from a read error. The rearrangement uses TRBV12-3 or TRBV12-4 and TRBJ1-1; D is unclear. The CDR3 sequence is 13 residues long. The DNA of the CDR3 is TGTGCCATCAGTGAGGACGGGCTGGGTGAAGCTTTCTTT. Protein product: CAISEDGLGEAFF.

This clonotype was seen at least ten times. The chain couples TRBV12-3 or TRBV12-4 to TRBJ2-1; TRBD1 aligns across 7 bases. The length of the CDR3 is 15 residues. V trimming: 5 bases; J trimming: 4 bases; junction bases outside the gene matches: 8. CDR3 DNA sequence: TGTGCCAGCAGTCTCCCAGGGGGAAGTTACAATGAGCAGTTCTTC. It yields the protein CASSLPGGSYNEQFF.

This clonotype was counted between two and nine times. This chain's CDR3 is CASSKGRGGYYEQYF. In nucleotides, the CDR3 is TGTGCCAGCAGCAAGGGGCGGGGGGGATATTACGAGCAGTACTTC. The rearrangement links TRBV27 to TRBJ2-7, with TRBD2 identical over 9 bases. The CDR3 extends over 15 amino acids. V was clipped by 6 bases and J by 4 bases; unmatched bases: 10. The V gene's germline CDR1 is MNHEY and CDR2 SMNVEV (reference sequence).

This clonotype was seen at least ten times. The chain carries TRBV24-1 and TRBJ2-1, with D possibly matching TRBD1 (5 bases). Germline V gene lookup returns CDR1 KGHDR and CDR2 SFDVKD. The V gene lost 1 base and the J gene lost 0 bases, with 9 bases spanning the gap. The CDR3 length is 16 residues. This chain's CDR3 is CATSDFRQGSYNEQFF. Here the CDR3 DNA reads TGTGCCACCAGTGATTTCAGGCAGGGCTCCTACAATGAGCAGTTCTTC.

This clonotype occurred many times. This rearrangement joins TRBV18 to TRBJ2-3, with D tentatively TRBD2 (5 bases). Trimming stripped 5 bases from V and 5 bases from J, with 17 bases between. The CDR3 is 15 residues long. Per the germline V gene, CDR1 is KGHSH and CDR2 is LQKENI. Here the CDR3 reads CASSGTRGDRDTQYF. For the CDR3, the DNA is TGTGCCAGCTCAGGCACTAGAGGTGATAGAGATACGCAGTATTTT.

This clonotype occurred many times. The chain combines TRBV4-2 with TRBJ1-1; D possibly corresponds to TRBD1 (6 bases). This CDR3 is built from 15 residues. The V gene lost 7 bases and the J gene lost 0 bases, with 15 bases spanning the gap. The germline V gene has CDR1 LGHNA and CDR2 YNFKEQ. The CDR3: CASTLWGQMNTEAFF. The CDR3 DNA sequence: TGTGCCAGCACCCTGTGGGGACAAATGAACACTGAAGCTTTCTTT.

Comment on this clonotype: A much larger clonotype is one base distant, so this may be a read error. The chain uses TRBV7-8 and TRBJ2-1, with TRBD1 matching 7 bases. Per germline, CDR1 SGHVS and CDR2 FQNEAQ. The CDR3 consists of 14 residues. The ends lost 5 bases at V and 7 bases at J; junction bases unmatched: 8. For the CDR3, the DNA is TGTGCCAGCAGCCGACCCGACAGGGTGAATGAGCAGTTCTTC. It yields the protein CASSRPDRVNEQFF. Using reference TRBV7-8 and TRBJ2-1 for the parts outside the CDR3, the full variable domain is GAGVSQSPRYKVAKRGQDVALRCDPISGHVSLFWYQQALGQGPEFLTYFQNEAQLDKSGLPSDRFFAERPEGSVSTLKIQRTQQEDSAVYLCASSRPDRVNEQFFGPGTRLTVL.

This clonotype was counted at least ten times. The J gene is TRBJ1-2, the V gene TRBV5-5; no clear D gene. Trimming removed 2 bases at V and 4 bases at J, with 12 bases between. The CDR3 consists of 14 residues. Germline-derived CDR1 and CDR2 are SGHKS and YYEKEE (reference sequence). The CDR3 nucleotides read TGTGCCAGCAGCTTCGGCAGGATGGGCTATGGCTACACCTTC. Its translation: CASSFGRMGYGYTF.

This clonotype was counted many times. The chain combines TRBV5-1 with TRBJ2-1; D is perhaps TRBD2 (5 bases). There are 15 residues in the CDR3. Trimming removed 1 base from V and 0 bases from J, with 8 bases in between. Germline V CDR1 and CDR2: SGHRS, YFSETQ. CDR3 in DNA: TGCGCCAGCAGCTTGTTTGAGGGCTCCTACAATGAGCAGTTCTTC. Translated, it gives CASSLFEGSYNEQFF.

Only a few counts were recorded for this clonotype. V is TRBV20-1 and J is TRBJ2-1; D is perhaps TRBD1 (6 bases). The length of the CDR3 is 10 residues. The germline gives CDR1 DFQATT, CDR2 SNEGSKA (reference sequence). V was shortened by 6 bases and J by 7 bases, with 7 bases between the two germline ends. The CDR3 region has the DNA TGCAGTGCCGACAGGAATGAGCAGTTCTTC. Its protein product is CSADRNEQFF.

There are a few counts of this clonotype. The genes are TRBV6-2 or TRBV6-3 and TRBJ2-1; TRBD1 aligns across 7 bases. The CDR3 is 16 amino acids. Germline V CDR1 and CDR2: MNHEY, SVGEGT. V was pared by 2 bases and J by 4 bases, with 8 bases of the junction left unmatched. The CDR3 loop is CASSYGRDRLYNEQFF. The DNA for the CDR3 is TGTGCCAGCAGTTACGGTCGGGACAGATTATACAATGAGCAGTTCTTC.

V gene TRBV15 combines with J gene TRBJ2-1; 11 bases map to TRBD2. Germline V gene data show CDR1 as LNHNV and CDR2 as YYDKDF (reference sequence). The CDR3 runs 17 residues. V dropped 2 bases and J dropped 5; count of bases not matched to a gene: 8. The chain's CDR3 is CATSRRGTSGSHNEQFF. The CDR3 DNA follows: TGTGCCACCAGCAGACGCGGGACTAGCGGAAGTCACAATGAGCAGTTCTTC.

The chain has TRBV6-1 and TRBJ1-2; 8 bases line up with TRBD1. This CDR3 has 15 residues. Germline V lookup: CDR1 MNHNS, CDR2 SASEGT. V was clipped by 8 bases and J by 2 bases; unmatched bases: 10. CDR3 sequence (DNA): TGTGCCAGCCGGATACTCCAGGGGGCGAACTATGGCTACACCTTC. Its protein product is CASRILQGANYGYTF.

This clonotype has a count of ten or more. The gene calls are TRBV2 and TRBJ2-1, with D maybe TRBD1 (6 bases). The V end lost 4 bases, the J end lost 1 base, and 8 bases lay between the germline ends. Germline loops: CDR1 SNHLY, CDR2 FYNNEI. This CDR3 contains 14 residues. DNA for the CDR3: TGTGCCAGCAGTGGGGACAATTCCTACAATGAGCAGTTCTTC. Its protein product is CASSGDNSYNEQFF.

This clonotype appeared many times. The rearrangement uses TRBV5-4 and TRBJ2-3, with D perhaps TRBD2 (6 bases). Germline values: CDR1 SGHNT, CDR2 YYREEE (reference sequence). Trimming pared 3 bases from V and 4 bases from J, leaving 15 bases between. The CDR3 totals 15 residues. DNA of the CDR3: TGTGCCAGCAGCTCCGGCGGGGTTTCGGCAGATACGCAGTATTTT. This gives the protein CASSSGGVSADTQYF.

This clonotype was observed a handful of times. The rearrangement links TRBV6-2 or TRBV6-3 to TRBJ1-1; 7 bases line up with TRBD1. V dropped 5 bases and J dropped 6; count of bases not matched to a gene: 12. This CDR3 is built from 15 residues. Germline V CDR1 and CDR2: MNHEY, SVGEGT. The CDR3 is CASSERSGGTAEAFF. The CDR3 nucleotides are TGTGCCAGCAGTGAAAGGTCAGGGGGGACGGCTGAAGCTTTCTTT.

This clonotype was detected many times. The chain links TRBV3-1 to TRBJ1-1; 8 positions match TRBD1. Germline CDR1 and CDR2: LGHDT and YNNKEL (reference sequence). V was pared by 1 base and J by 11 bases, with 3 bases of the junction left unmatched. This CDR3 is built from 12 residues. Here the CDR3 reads CASSQAQGGAFF. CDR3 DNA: TGTGCCAGCAGCCAAGCACAGGGGGGGGCTTTCTTT.

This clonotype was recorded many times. This chain's CDR3 is CASSLSGLMYNTEAFF. The DNA of the CDR3 is TGTGCCAGCAGTTTATCGGGTTTGATGTACAACACTGAAGCTTTCTTT. J is TRBJ1-1 and V is TRBV27; the D is unclear. Germline V lookup: CDR1 MNHEY, CDR2 SMNVEV (reference sequence). CDR3 length: 16 residues. Between the trimmed V and J ends, which lost 0 bases and 2 bases, there was a span of 13 bases.

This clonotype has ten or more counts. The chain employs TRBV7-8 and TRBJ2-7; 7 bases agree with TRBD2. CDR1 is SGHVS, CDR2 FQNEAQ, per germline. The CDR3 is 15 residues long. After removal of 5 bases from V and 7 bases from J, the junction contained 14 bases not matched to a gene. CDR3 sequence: CASSVARSGAGEQYF. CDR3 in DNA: TGTGCCAGCAGCGTCGCGCGGAGCGGGGCGGGAGAGCAGTACTTC.

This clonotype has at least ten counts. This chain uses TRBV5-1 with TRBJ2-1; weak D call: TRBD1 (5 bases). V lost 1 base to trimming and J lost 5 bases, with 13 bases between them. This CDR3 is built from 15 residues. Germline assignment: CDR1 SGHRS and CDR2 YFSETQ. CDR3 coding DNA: TGCGCCAGCAGCTTGTATAGGGGCCTGGACAATGAGCAGTTCTTC. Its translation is CASSLYRGLDNEQFF.